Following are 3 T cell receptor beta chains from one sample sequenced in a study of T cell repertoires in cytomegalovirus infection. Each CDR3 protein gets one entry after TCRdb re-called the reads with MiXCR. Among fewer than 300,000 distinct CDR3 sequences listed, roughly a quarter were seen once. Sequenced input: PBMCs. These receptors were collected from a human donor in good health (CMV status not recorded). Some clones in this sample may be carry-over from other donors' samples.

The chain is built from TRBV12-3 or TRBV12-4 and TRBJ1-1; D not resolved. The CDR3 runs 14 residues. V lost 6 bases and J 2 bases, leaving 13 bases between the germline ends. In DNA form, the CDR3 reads TGTGCCAGCAGCCCTAGGGCCAGAAACACTGAAGCTTTCTTT. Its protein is CASSPRARNTEAFF.

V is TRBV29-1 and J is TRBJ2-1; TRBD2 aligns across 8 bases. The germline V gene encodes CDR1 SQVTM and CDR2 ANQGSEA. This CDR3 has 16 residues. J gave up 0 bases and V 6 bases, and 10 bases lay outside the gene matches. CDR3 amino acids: CSVKTSGESSYNEQFF. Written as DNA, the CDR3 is TGCAGCGTCAAAACTAGCGGCGAAAGCTCCTACAATGAGCAGTTCTTC.

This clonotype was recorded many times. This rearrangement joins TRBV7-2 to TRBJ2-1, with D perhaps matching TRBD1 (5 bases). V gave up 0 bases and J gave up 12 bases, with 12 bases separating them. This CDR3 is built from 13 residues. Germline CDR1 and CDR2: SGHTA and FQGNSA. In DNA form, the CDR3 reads TGTGCCAGCAGCTTAGCAATCGTTAGGGGGCAGTTCTTC. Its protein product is CASSLAIVRGQFF. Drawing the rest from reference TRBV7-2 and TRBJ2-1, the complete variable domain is GAGVSQSPSNKVTEKGKDVELRCDPISGHTALYWYRQSLGQGLEFLIYFQGNSAPDKSGLPSDRFSAERTGGSVSTLTIQRTQQEDSAVYLCASSLAIVRGQFFGPGTRLTVL.